The present T cell receptor beta chain was sequenced within a study of blood T cells in healthy people across ages (dated by TCRdb to the mid-2010s). As for the study more broadly: Template switching captured roughly one uniquely barcoded TCR beta cDNA molecule per two T cells in model experiments. The study measured age-related changes in TCR beta repertoire diversity using deep sequencing normalized with unique cDNA molecular identifiers. The donors were divided into four age groups: young (average around 17 years), middle-aged (approximately 42), aged (around 67) and long-lived (nearly 85). Using the same blood draw, the study looked at two additional independent replicas of 1 million unique cDNA reads for two donors, one aged 18 to 30 and the other aged 80 or older. Overall study outcomes, separate from this receptor: Since profiling was done on bulk unsorted PBMCs, naive and antigen-experienced compartments could not be conclusively compared. The long-lived group showed more naive CD4+ T cells, fewer expanded clones and increased TCR diversity than the aged group, suggesting age selection. A strong correlation was found between observed TCR beta diversity and the percentage of naive T cells measured by flow cytometry. Because donor CMV infection status was unknown, age-related changes in expanded clonotypes were potentially confounded. Estimates of total diversity from one million sequenced T cells were regarded as lower bounds and underestimates. As age increased, observed TCR beta diversity per million T cells dropped in a roughly linear way, and a significant reduction was already evident by age approximately 40.

V and J lose 3 bases and 5 bases, and a span of 11 bases separates them. From a lookup of the germline V gene, CDR1 and CDR2 are KGHSH and LQKENI. The CDR3 runs 14 amino acids, cysteine and phenylalanine included. Only the CDR3 part of the read is kept: 42 bases, read in frame from the first base. Regarding this clonotype: The antigen it recognizes is unknown. Base qualities are missing; no much larger clone stands one base away.

Donors were about 36 systemically healthy Caucasian individuals from Russia aged roughly 6 to 95 years. Around 10 milliliters of peripheral blood were collected from each donor into EDTA-treated Vacutainer tubes. Ficoll-Paque density-gradient centrifugation was used to isolate PBMCs, with at least 7 million obtained per sample. Total RNA, at least 6 micrograms per sample, was extracted from PBMCs with Trizol reagent. For every donor, flow cytometry on a PBMC aliquot measured the percentage of naive CD45RAhigh/CD27high T cells. Library method: 5' RACE. The sequencer listed for this sample is Illumina HiSeq 2500. A second roughly 6 to 12 cycle PCR used a sample-barcoded 5' primer and a J-beta primer mix. Each TCR beta cDNA molecule received a unique molecular identifier from a template-switch 5' adaptor carrying 12 random nucleotides. Each sample yielded at least 3 million CDR3-containing paired-end reads. All of the RNA was converted into first-strand cDNA using the Mint cDNA synthesis kit, with a TRBC-specific oligonucleotide serving as the primer. Following uracil-DNA glycosylase treatment, all cDNA underwent a first 18-cycle PCR with the universal primers M1SS and BC2_uni_R. Per the original workflow: Each sample was normalized by randomly selecting 1 million high-quality reads, each carrying a distinct molecular identifier. Reads sharing molecular identifiers were discarded rather than binned into consensus sequences. MiTCR, with a Q25 quality threshold and the strictest error-elimination algorithm, was used for CDR3 identification, clonotype clustering and error correction. Lower-bound total TCR beta diversity was estimated with a nonparametric unseen species model using Euler transformation. TCRdb reprocessed the public reads (quality trimming at Q25 with fastp, clone calling with MiXCR) and kept in-frame beta chains. Each CDR3 protein gets just one entry, which takes the most common genes and DNA from the rows behind it. Clone size and V and J calls follow TCRdb, not the original study. In all, the sample holds over 750,000 distinct CDR3 sequences, and just under 25% of those were seen once. Together, the top ten hold 9.4% of the sample.

The data also belong to a second study, concerning T cells of mothers and their children. Taken from the second paper: Donors were nine systemically healthy Caucasian individuals: three mothers and their six children. cDNA synthesis consumed the entire amount of extracted RNA, loaded at approximately 1.6 ug RNA in each 15 ul reaction. In the second PCR, the M1S primer introduced both the sample barcodes and 2-4 random nucleotides. More than 8 million TCR beta CDR3 reads were obtained from each mother, and roughly 3 million reads were obtained from each child. In both related and unrelated pairs, thymic selection shapes the output of TCR recombination in a similar way, with inherited differences having only a minor effect. Normalized repertoire overlap was always slightly but never significantly higher in related than unrelated mother-child pairs. Persistent microchimeric T cell clones were not detected, at a sensitivity of 95 to 100 clones per million clonotypes. To look for features that set related mother-child pairs apart from unrelated individuals, the researchers ran deep NGS to compare the TCR beta repertoires of mothers and children. The mean age was roughly 44 +/- 4 years for the mothers and approximately 11 +/- 4 years for the children. Libraries were sequenced on Illumina HiSeq 2000 with 100+100 nt paired-end reads after adapter ligation with NEBNext reagents. To prevent cross-contamination, the mother and child libraries were prepared a month apart and were sequenced in separate runs. Between roughly 450,000 and 2,000,000 distinct TCR beta clonotypes were identified per donor. Naive TCR beta clonotypes were estimated from low-frequency clonotypes matched to each donor's FACS-determined naive share, without sorting.

The chain was built from TRBV18 and TRBJ2-1, and the D gene may be TRBD2, 5 bases matching. The sample was blood. The clonotype was recovered from a boy aged 10-17 years in good health. The nucleotides read TGTGCCAGCTCACCCACCGGGGAGCACAATGAGCAGTTCTTC. It codes for CASSPTGEHNEQFF.